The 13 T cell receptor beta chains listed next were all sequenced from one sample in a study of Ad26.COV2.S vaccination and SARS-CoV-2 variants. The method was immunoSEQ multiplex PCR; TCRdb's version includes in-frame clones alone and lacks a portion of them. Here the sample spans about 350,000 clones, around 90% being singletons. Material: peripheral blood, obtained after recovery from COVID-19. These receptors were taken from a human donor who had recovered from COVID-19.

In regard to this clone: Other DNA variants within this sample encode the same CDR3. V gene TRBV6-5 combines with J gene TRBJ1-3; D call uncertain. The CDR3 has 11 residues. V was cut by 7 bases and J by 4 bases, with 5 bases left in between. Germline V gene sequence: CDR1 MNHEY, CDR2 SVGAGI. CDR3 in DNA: TGTGCCAGCACAGGCGGAAACACCATATATTTT. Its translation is CASTGGNTIYF.

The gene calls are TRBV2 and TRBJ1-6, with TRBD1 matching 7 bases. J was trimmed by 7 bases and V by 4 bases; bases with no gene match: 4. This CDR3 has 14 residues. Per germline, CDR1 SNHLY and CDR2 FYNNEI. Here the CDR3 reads CASSAGTANSPLHF. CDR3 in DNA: TGTGCCAGCAGTGCCGGGACAGCCAATTCACCCCTCCACTTT.

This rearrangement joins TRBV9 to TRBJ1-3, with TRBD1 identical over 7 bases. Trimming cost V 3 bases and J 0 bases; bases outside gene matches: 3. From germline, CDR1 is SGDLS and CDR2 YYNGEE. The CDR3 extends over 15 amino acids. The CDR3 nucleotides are TGTGCCAGCAGCGCTTCAGGGGGCTCTGGAAACACCATATATTTT. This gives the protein CASSASGGSGNTIYF.

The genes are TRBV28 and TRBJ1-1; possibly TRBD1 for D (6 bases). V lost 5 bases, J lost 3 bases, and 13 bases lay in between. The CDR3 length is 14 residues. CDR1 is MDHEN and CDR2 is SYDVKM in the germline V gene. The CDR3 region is CASSLGGLYTEAFF. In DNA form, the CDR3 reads TGTGCCAGCAGTCTAGGGGGATTGTACACTGAAGCTTTCTTT.

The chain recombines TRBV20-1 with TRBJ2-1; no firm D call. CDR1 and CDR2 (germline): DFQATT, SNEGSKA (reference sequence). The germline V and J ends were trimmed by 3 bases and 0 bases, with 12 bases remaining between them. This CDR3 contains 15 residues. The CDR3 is CSASPTVSSYNEQFF. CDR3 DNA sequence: TGCAGTGCTAGTCCAACTGTCAGCTCCTACAATGAGCAGTTCTTC.

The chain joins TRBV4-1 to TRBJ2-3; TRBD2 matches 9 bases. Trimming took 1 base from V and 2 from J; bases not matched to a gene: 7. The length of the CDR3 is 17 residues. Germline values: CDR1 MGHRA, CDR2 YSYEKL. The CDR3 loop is CASSQGPSGELTDTQYF. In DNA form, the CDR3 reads TGCGCCAGCAGCCAAGGTCCTAGCGGGGAGCTCACAGATACGCAGTATTTT.

For the CDR3, the DNA is TGTGCCAGCAGCCTCTTGGGGGAGACTGAAGCTTTCTTT. Translated, it gives CASSLLGETEAFF. The genes are TRBV27 and TRBJ1-1, with D possibly matching TRBD1 (5 bases). V was trimmed by 6 bases and J by 5 bases, leaving 13 bases between them. The CDR3 spans 13 residues. From germline, CDR1 is MNHEY and CDR2 SMNVEV (reference sequence).

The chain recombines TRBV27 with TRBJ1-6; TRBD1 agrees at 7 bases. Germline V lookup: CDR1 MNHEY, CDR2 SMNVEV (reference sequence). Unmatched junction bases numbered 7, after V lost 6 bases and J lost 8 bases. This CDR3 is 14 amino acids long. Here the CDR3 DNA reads TGTGCCAGCAGCGCATCGACAGGGTATTCACCCCTCCACTTT. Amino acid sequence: CASSASTGYSPLHF.

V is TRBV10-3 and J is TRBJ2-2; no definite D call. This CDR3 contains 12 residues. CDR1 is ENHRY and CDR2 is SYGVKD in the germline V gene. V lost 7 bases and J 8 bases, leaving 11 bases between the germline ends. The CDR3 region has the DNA TGTGCCATCACCACAGCTCGGGGGGAGCTGTTTTTT. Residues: CAITTARGELFF.

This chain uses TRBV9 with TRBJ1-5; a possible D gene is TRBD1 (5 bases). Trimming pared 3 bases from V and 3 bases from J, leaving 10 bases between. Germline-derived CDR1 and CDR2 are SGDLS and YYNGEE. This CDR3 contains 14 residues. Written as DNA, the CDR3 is TGTGCCAGCAGCGGGGGGGTAATCAATCAGCCCCAGCATTTT. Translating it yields CASSGGVINQPQHF.

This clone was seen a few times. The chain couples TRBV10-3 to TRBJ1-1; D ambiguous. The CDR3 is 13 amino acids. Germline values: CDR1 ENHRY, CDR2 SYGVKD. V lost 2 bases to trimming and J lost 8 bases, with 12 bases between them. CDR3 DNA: TGTGCCATCAGTGAGACGAACACAAGGGAAGCTTTCTTT. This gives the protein CAISETNTREAFF.

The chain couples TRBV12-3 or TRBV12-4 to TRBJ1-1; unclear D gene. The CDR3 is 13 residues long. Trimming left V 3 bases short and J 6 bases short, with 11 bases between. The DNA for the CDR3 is TGTGCCAGCAGTTTGGGTGGAATCCCTGAAGCTTTCTTT. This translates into CASSLGGIPEAFF.

The CDR3 bases are TGCGCCAGCAGCCAAGGTGCAGGGATTATGAACACTGAAGCTTTCTTT. Protein product: CASSQGAGIMNTEAFF. The rearrangement links TRBV4-1 to TRBJ1-1; possible D gene TRBD1, 5 bases. The ends were cut back, 1 base at V and 0 bases at J, with 12 bases in the middle. The CDR3 covers 16 residues. CDR1 and CDR2 (germline): MGHRA, YSYEKL.